Reported below is one T cell receptor beta chain. These data belong to a study of blood T cell repertoires in COVID-19. As for the study in general: Italy, Spain and the United States were the sources of the convalescent and acute COVID-19 samples.

Methods used by the authors: Reference gene primers were amplified, and this amplification served to estimate nucleated cell counts. Profiling relied on immunoSEQ multiplex PCR, and the TCRdb table lists in-frame clones only, not all of them. The V and J calls and clone size are taken from that table; D and trimming were inferred from the DNA. The sample lists 150,000 or so clones, around 88% occurring once. This CDR3 spans 15 amino acids. Trimming took 0 bases from V and 10 from J; bases not matched to a gene: 7. Germline CDR1 SGDLS, CDR2 YYNGEE. The receptor was derived from a human donor in a cohort sampled during active COVID-19. The sample consisted of peripheral blood. The rearrangement links TRBV9 to TRBJ1-4; 9 bases match TRBD1. The CDR3 loop is CASSVDLTGGGKLFF. The CDR3, as DNA: TGTGCCAGCAGCGTAGACTTGACAGGGGGAGGAAAACTGTTTTTT.